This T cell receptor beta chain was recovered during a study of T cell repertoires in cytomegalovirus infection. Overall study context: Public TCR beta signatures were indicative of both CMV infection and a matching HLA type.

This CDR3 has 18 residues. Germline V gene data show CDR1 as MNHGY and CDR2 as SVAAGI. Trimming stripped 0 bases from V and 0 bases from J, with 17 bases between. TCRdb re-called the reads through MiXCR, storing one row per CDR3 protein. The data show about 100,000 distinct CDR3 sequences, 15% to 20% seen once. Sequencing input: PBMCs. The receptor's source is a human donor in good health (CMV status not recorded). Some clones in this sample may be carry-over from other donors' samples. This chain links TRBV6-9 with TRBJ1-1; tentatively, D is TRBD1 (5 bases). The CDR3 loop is CASSYSSEEGPMNTEAFF. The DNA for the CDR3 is TGTGCCAGCAGTTATTCGAGTGAGGAGGGGCCCATGAACACTGAAGCTTTCTTT.